One sample yielded the 14 T cell receptor beta chains listed below, sequenced in a study of T cells in women clearing cervical HPV infection. Using immunoSEQ multiplex PCR, the repertoire was profiled, and TCRdb retains in-frame clones only, with some absent. Its table lists more than 20,000 clones. What was sequenced was blood buffy coat. Source of these receptors: a woman between 18 and 75 years old with a cervical HPV16 infection that either progressed to CIN3+ or cleared (not recorded which).

A remark on this clone: The CDR3 goes on 3 residues after the read ends, and that part is filled in from the germline J gene. V is TRBV2 and J is TRBJ2-2; D is undetermined. Between the trimmed V and J ends, which lost 7 bases and 2 bases, there was a span of 8 bases. The CDR3 is 13 amino acids. Germline assignment: CDR1 SNHLY and CDR2 FYNNEI. The CDR3 protein is CASKQINTGELFF. Incomplete CDR3 DNA: TGTGCCAGCAAACAAATAAACACCGGGGAG.

For this clone: The read comes to an end 3 residues before the CDR3 does, leaving the germline J gene to fill in the end. V is TRBV16 and J is TRBJ2-1, with 10 bases matching TRBD1. There are 15 residues in the CDR3. J lost 6 bases, V lost 0 bases, and 2 bases had no gene match. Germline lookup yields CDR1 KGHSY and CDR2 FQNENV. The chain's CDR3 is CASSQSWTGGNEQFF. CDR3 DNA, as far as it was read: TGTGCCAGCAGCCAATCTTGGACAGGGGGCAATGAG.

Points on this clone: The read halts 3 residues ahead of the CDR3 end, with the missing end drawn from the germline J gene. The chain combines TRBV27 with TRBJ2-2; the D is unclear. The CDR3 spans 12 residues. The germline V gene has CDR1 MNHEY and CDR2 SMNVEV (reference sequence). V was pared by 4 bases and J by 6 bases, with 6 bases between. CDR3 sequence: CASSYAAGELFF. The CDR3 bases that were read are TGTGCCAGCAGTTATGCGGCCGGGGAG.

Comment on this clone: The read gets to within 3 residues of the CDR3 end, and the germline J gene fills in the rest. The chain employs TRBV5-1 and TRBJ2-3, with D perhaps TRBD2 (6 bases). Germline V gene sequence: CDR1 SGHRS, CDR2 YFSETQ. This CDR3 spans 12 amino acids. This CDR3 is CASSFDGTSQYF. CDR3 DNA, as far as it was read: TGCGCCAGCAGCTTTGACGGGACTTCG.

A remark on this clone: The CDR3 end falls 3 residues outside the read, so it is completed with the germline J gene. The rearrangement joins TRBV6-2 or TRBV6-3 to TRBJ2-1; TRBD2 aligns across 13 bases. The CDR3 is made up of 15 amino acids. The J segment lost 7 bases and the V segment lost 5 bases, leaving 5 bases of the junction unmatched. Per the germline V gene, CDR1 is MNHEY and CDR2 is SVGEGT. The CDR3 sequence: CASSRGLAGWNEQFF. The CDR3 bases that were read are TGTGCCAGCAGTCGGGGACTAGCGGGATGGAATGAG.

CDR3 residues: CSAESPGQGPSGANVLTF. The part of the CDR3 DNA that was read is TGCAGTGCTGAGTCACCGGGACAGGGGCCCTCTGGGGCCAACGTC. The gene calls are TRBV20-1 and TRBJ2-6, with 10 bases lining up with TRBD1. The CDR3 is cut off 3 residues early in the read; its end comes from the germline J gene. Germline V gene data show CDR1 as DFQATT and CDR2 as SNEGSKA (reference sequence). The CDR3 length is 18 residues. Trimming removed 5 bases from V and 0 bases from J; junction bases left unmatched: 10.

Worth noting for this clone: The read ends 3 residues early relative to the CDR3; the germline J gene fills the gap. V usage is TRBV29-1 and J usage is TRBJ2-2; possible D gene TRBD1, 5 bases. The V and J ends lost 3 bases and 6 bases respectively, with 14 bases between them. The CDR3 covers 14 residues. Germline CDR1 SQVTM, CDR2 ANQGSEA. This chain's CDR3 is CSVEARGDAGELFF. The CDR3 DNA, read in part, is TGCAGCGTTGAGGCTAGGGGCGACGCCGGGGAG.

Of note for this clone: The read ends 3 residues shy of where the CDR3 ends; the end is completed using the germline J gene. V is TRBV20-1 and J is TRBJ2-5; 11 bases fit TRBD1. The V and J ends lost 5 bases and 3 bases, in that order; junction bases with no gene match: 2. Germline values: CDR1 DFQATT, CDR2 SNEGSKA (reference sequence). This CDR3 contains 13 residues. The covered CDR3 bases are TGCAGTGCTCGGACAGGGGGCGAAGAGACC. Protein product: CSARTGGEET. In full, the CDR3 reads CSARTGGEETQYF.

With respect to this clone: The read is 3 residues too short to cover the CDR3 end, so that end is filled in from the germline J gene. The chain carries TRBV7-9 and TRBJ2-3; the D is unclear. The CDR3 extends over 14 amino acids. Looked up from germline, CDR1 is SEHNR and CDR2 is FQNEAQ (reference sequence). The CDR3 protein is CASSLALGIETQYF. The DNA read from the CDR3 is TGTGCCAGCAGCTTAGCCCTAGGTATAGAGACG.

Points on this clone: The CDR3 end lies 3 residues beyond the end of the read and is filled in from the germline J gene. The J gene is TRBJ1-2, the V gene TRBV7-9, with D tentatively TRBD1 (5 bases). CDR1 is SEHNR, CDR2 FQNEAQ, per germline (reference sequence). The CDR3 consists of 15 residues. CDR3 loop: CASSPAGPLTYDYTF. The CDR3 DNA, read in part, is TGTGCCAGCAGCCCGGCGGGGCCCTTAACATACGAC. The full variable domain, completed using reference TRBV7-9 and TRBJ1-2, is DTGVSQNPRHKITKRGQNVTFRCDPISEHNRLYWYRQTLGQGPEFLTYFQNEAQLEKSRLLSDRFSAERPKGSFSTLEIQRTEQGDSAMYLCASSPAGPLTYDYTFGSGTRLTVV.

Of note for this clone: The read ends 3 residues shy of where the CDR3 ends; the end is completed using the germline J gene. The V gene is TRBV12-3 or TRBV12-4, the J gene TRBJ2-7; D remains ambiguous. Trimming shortened V by 6 bases and J by 5 bases, and 17 bases separated the two germline ends. CDR3 length equals 14 residues. The CDR3 sequence: CASRMGLLGHEQYF. Incomplete CDR3 DNA: TGTGCCAGCAGAATGGGTCTACTGGGCCACGAG.

This clone is identified as medium-sized from frequency. The CDR3 end is not reached by the read, which stops 3 residues before it; the germline J gene fills it in. V gene TRBV2 combines with J gene TRBJ2-5; 10 bases are a match to TRBD2. Looked up from germline, CDR1 is SNHLY and CDR2 is FYNNEI. The CDR3 covers 15 residues. Trimming at V came to 5 bases and at J to 0 bases, leaving 3 bases not matched to a gene. The CDR3: CASSQGLAHQETQYF. The covered CDR3 bases are TGTGCCAGCAGTCAGGGACTAGCGCACCAAGAGACC.

To note about this clone: With the read ending 3 residues before the CDR3 end, the germline J gene is used to fill in that end. The chain recombines TRBV12-3 or TRBV12-4 with TRBJ1-4, with D perhaps matching TRBD1 (5 bases). Deletions cut 2 bases from V and 4 bases from J, with 11 bases between. The CDR3 consists of 15 residues. CDR3 bases read: TGTGCCAGCAGTTTAATCTCAGGGTTTAATGAAAAA. Protein sequence: CASSLISGFNEK. The full CDR3 is CASSLISGFNEKLFF.

Comments on this clone: The read terminates 3 residues before the CDR3 end, so the remaining end is supplied by the germline J gene. The chain links TRBV29-1 to TRBJ2-7; TRBD2 matches at 7 bases. The CDR3 length is 15 residues. Trimming took 4 bases from V and 6 from J; bases not matched to a gene: 15. Germline CDR1 SQVTM, CDR2 ANQGSEA. The CDR3 protein is CSVGPASRETGEQYF. The DNA read from the CDR3 is TGCAGCGTTGGACCGGCCTCGCGGGAGACTGGCGAG.